This T cell receptor (beta chain) was captured by sequencing in a study of tumor-infiltrating lymphocytes in primary liver carcinoma (dated by TCRdb to 2015 to 2018). At the level of the whole study: Hepatocellular carcinoma (four) or combined HCC and intrahepatic cholangiocarcinoma (one) was present in the five patients, who were three men and two women aged 30 to 69 years. The five patients had tumors of stage T1-T3 N0M0, with maximum diameters ranging from about 4 to 11 cm. Each sample produced about 3.5 to 8 million productive TCRbeta reads, and read depth showed no significant difference between tissue types. Across five regions of each liver tumor, along with adjacent normal tissue and blood, the study brought together TCRbeta repertoire sequencing, expression microarrays and whole-exome sequencing. A total of roughly 35 specimens from 5 patients underwent TCRbeta repertoire sequencing, comprising around 25 tumor regions, 5 adjacent noncancerous liver tissues and 5 peripheral blood samples. High reproducibility was observed for the technical replicate repertoires, with mean shared-clone rates approximately 0.92 and correlation coefficients above 0.95.

Without any cell sorting, total RNA and DNA were extracted together from around 20-30 mg of bulk tissue using the AllPrep DNA/RNA mini kit. Between late 2015 and March 2016, about 5 patients in China with histopathologically diagnosed primary liver carcinoma had their tumors surgically resected. Patients had chronic HBV infection and were treatment-naive at sampling. Fresh tumor and adjacent tissue pieces were bisected, with one half stored in RNAlater at -80 degrees C and the other half sent for histology. TCRbeta-specific cDNA was reverse-transcribed from about 520 ng total RNA using a constant-region primer and ProtoScript II reverse transcriptase. Construction of the TCRbeta libraries relied on three nested rounds of multiplex PCR, following a slightly modified ARM-PCR procedure. Each of the first two PCR rounds ran for around 10 cycles using multiplex TRBV1-TRBV30 forward primers together with a Cbeta reverse primer. Sample barcodes and Illumina adapters were added in a final 25-cycle PCR with Deep VentR polymerase. Before sequencing, amplicons of 200-500 bp were purified from gel using a QIAquick gel extraction kit. An Illumina HiSeq 2500 was used to sequence the TCRbeta amplicons with 250-bp paired-end reads. The paper's data handling went like this. To recover full CDR3 sequences, reads were quality-trimmed using Trimmomatic v0.33 and paired reads were then merged using FLASH v1.2.11. MiGEC v1.2.1b assigned V, D and J germline segments to the rearranged TCRbeta sequences. VDJtools v1.0.0 computed clonotype statistics and Shannon-Wiener diversity indices. To cut down on sampling bias, every analysis after diversity analysis relied on just the 250 most abundant clonotypes from each sample. The raw public reads went through TCRdb reprocessing: fastp at Q25, MiXCR clone calling, in-frame beta chains kept. Here each entry gathers all rows of one CDR3 protein and keeps the most common genes and DNA. None of the V and J calls come from the authors' own analysis; TCRdb made them. The sample contains about 75,000 distinct CDR3 sequences, 69% of them found a single time. Jointly, the top ten make up less than 30% of the sample.

Summary of the overall study and its limitations: With just a handful of patients in the study, the authors point out that the findings should be validated in a larger study. Repertoire overlap was found to be higher between tumor regions (mean roughly 35%) than between tumor-adjacent (around 17%) or tumor-blood (about 15%) pairs, consistent with antigen-driven expansion. Only the TCR beta chain was sequenced, which likely underestimates true repertoire diversity because unpaired alpha chains were not captured. The top 250 clones accounted for a significantly greater share of the repertoire in tumors than in blood (p = 0.039). Because the samples were bulk and unsorted, CD4+ and CD8+ T cell repertoires could not be compared.

Here V drops 10 bases and J drops 4 bases, and the junction holds 15 bases not matched to any gene. The CDR3 covers 18 residues, taking in both the cysteine and the phenylalanine. Only the CDR3 DNA is retained, 54 bases long and in frame from the first base. This clonotype was detected only a few times. Its cognate antigen has yet to be identified. This sequence may be a read error, since a much larger clone differs from it by one base. The sample comprised tumor-adjacent normal liver tissue. The sequence was obtained from a man aged 35 to 55 with primary liver carcinoma and hepatitis B virus infection. The chain uses TRBV12-3 or TRBV12-4 and TRBJ2-1; 14 nucleotides in the junction match TRBD2. The nucleotide sequence is given as TGTGCCAACAGCGGGACTAGCGGGAGAGGGGCCGTTTACAATGAGCAGTTCTTC. This is translated as CANSGTSGRGAVYNEQFF.